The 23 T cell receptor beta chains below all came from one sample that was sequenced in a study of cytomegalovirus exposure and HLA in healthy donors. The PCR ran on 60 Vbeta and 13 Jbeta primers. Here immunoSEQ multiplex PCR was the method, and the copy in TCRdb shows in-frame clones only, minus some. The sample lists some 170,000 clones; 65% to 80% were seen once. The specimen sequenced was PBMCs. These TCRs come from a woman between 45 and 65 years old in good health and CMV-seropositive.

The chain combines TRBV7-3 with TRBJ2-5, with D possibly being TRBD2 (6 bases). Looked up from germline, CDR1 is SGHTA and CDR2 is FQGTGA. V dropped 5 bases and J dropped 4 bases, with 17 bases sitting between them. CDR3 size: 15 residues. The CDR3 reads CASSPTGVRGETQYF. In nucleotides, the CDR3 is TGTGCCAGCAGCCCGACGGGAGTTAGGGGAGAGACCCAGTACTTC. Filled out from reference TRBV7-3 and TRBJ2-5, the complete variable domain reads GAGVSQTPSNKVTEKGKYVELRCDPISGHTALYWYRQSLGQGPEFLIYFQGTGAADDSGLPNDRFFAVRPEGSVSTLKIQRTERGDSAVYLCASSPTGVRGETQYFGPGTRLLVL.

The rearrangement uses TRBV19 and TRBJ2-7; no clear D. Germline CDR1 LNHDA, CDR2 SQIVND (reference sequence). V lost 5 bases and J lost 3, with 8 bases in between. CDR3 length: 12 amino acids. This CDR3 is CASSDRGYEQYF. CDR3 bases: TGTGCCAGTAGTGACCGCGGCTACGAGCAGTACTTC.

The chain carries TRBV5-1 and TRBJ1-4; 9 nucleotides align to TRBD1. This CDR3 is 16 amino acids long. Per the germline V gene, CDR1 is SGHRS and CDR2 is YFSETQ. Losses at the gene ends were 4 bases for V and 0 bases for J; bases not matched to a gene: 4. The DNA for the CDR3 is TGCGCCAGCAGCGGGGGACAGGGAGCAACTAATGAAAAACTGTTTTTT. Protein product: CASSGGQGATNEKLFF. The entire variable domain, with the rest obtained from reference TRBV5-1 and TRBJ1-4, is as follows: KAGVTQTPRYLIKTRGQQVTLSCSPISGHRSVSWYQQTPGQGLQFLFEYFSETQRNKGNFPGRFSGRQFSNSRSEMNVSTLELGDSALYLCASSGGQGATNEKLFFGSGTQLSVL.

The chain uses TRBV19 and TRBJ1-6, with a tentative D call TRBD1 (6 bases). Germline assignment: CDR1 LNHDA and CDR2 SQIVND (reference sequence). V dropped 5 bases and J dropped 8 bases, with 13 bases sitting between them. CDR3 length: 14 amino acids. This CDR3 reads CASSLQGWDSPLHF. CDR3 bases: TGTGCCAGTAGTTTACAGGGTTGGGATTCACCCCTCCACTTT.

This CDR3 is CASSVDAVGESEAFF. For the CDR3, the DNA is TGTGCCAGCAGCGTAGATGCTGTCGGGGAGTCTGAAGCTTTCTTT. This chain connects TRBV9 to TRBJ1-1; no reliable D call. CDR3 size: 15 residues. The germline gives CDR1 SGDLS, CDR2 YYNGEE. The V and J ends lost 0 bases and 6 bases respectively, with 15 bases between them.

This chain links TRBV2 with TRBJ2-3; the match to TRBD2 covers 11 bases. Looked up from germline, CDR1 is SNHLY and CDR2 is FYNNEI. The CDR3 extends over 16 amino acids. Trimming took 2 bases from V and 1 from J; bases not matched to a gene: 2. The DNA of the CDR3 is TGTGCCAGCAGTGAAATGACTAGCGGGGGCACAGATACGCAGTATTTT. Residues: CASSEMTSGGTDTQYF.

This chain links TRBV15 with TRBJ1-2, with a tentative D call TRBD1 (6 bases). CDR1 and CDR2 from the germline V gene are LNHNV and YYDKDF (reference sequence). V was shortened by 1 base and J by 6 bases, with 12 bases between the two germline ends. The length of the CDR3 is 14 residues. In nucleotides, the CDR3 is TGTGCCACCAGCAGAGGAAGGGGGAATGATGGCTACACCTTC. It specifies CATSRGRGNDGYTF.

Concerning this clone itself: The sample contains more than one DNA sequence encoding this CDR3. CDR3 in DNA: TGCGCCAGCAGCTTGCCGTCGAACACTGAAGCTTTCTTT. Encoded protein: CASSLPSNTEAFF. The V gene is TRBV5-1, the J gene TRBJ1-1; no clear D gene. V lost 1 base and J 1 base, leaving 5 bases between the germline ends. This CDR3 is built from 13 residues. Looked up from germline, CDR1 is SGHRS and CDR2 is YFSETQ. Together with reference TRBV5-1 and TRBJ1-1, the CDR3 gives the full variable domain: KAGVTQTPRYLIKTRGQQVTLSCSPISGHRSVSWYQQTPGQGLQFLFEYFSETQRNKGNFPGRFSGRQFSNSRSEMNVSTLELGDSALYLCASSLPSNTEAFFGQGTRLTVV.

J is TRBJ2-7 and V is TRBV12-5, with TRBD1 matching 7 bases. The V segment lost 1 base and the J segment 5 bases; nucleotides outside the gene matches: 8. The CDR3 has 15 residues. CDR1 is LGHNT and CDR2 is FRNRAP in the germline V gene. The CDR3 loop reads CASGLASTGSHEQYF. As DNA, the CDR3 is TGTGCTAGTGGTTTGGCATCGACAGGGAGCCACGAGCAGTACTTC.

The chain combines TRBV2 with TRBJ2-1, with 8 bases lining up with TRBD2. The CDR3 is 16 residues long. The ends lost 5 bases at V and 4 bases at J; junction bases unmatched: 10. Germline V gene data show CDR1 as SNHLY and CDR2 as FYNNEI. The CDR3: CASSPFAGGLYNEQFF. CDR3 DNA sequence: TGTGCCAGCAGTCCGTTCGCGGGGGGCCTATACAATGAGCAGTTCTTC.

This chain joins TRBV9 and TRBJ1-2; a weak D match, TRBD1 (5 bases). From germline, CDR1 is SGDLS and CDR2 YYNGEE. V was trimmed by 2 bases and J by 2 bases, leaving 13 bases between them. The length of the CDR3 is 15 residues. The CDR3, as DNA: TGTGCCAGCAGCGTCGCGGGGACGTCGAACTATGGCTACACCTTC. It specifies CASSVAGTSNYGYTF.

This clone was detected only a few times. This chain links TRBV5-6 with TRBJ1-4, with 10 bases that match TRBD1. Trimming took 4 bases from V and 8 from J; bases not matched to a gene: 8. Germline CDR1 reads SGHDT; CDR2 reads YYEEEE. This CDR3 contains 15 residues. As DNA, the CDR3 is TGTGCCAGCAGCCCGCGGACAGGGGGGCGAGAAAAACTGTTTTTT. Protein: CASSPRTGGREKLFF.

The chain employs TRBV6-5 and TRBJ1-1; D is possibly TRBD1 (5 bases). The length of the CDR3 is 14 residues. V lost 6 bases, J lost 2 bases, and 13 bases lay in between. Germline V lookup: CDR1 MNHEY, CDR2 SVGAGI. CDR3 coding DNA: TGTGCCAGCAGCCGACCGGGGACTAACACTGAAGCTTTCTTT. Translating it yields CASSRPGTNTEAFF.

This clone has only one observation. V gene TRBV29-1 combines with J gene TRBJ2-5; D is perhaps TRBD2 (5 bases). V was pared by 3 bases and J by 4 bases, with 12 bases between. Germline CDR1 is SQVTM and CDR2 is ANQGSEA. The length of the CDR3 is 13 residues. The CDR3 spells CSVDAGDRETQYF. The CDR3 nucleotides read TGCAGCGTTGATGCCGGGGATCGAGAGACCCAGTACTTC.

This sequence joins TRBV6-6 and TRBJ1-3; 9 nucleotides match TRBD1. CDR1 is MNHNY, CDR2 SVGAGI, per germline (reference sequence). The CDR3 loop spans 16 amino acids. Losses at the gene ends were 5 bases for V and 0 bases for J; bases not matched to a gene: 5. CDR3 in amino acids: CASSPRDRDSGNTIYF. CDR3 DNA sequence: TGTGCCAGCAGTCCCCGGGACAGGGACTCTGGAAACACCATATATTTT.

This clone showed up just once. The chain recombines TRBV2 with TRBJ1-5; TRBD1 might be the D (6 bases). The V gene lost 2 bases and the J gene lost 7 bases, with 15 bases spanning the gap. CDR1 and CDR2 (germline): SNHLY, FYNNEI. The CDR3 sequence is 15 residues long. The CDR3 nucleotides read TGTGCCAGCAGTGAACTGGCGGGGGGCGAGCAGCCCCAGCATTTT. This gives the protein CASSELAGGEQPQHF.

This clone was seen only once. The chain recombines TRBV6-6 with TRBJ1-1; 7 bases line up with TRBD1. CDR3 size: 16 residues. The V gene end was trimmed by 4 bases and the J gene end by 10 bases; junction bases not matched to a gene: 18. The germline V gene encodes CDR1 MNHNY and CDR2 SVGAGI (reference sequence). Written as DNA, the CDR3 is TGTGCCAGCAGTTCGGGACAGACCCGGTCCGGGGTACGAGCTTTCTTT. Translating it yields CASSSGQTRSGVRAFF.

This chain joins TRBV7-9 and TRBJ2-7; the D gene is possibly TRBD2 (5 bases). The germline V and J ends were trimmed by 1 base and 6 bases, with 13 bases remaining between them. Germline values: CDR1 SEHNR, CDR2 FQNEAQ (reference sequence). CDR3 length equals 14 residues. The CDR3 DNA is TGTGCCAGCAGCTTAGGGAGAGGGTTGGGCGAGCAGTACTTC. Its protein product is CASSLGRGLGEQYF.

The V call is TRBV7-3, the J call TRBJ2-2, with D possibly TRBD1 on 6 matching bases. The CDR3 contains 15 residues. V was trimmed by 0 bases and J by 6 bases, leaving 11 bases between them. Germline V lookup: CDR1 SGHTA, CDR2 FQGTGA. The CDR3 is CASSLTVKGAGELFF. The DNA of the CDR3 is TGTGCCAGCAGCTTAACGGTGAAGGGGGCCGGGGAGCTGTTTTTT.

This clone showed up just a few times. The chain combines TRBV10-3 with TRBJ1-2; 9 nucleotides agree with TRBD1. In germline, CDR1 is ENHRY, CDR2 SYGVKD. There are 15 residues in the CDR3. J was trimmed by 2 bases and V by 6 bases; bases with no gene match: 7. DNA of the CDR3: TGTGCCATCAGGGGGTCCGGGACAGGGAACTATGGCTACACCTTC. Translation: CAIRGSGTGNYGYTF.

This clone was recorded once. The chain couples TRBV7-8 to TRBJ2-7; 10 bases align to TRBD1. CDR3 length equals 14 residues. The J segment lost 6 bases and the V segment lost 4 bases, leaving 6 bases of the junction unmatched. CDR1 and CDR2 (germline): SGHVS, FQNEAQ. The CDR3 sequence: CASSSGTGALEQYF. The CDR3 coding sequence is TGTGCCAGCAGCTCCGGGACAGGGGCCCTCGAGCAGTACTTC.

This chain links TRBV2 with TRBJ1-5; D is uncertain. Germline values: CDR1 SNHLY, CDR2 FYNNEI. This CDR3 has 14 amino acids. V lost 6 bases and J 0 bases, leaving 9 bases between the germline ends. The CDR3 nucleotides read TGTGCCAGCAGAAGCCTCAATAGCAATCAGCCCCAGCATTTT. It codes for CASRSLNSNQPQHF.

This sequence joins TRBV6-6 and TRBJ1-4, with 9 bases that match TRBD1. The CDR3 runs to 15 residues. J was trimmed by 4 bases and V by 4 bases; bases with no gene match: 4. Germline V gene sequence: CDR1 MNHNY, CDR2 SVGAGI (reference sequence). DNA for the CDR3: TGTGCCAGCAGTTCACAGGGGGCCGTTAATGAAAAACTGTTTTTT. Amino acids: CASSSQGAVNEKLFF.